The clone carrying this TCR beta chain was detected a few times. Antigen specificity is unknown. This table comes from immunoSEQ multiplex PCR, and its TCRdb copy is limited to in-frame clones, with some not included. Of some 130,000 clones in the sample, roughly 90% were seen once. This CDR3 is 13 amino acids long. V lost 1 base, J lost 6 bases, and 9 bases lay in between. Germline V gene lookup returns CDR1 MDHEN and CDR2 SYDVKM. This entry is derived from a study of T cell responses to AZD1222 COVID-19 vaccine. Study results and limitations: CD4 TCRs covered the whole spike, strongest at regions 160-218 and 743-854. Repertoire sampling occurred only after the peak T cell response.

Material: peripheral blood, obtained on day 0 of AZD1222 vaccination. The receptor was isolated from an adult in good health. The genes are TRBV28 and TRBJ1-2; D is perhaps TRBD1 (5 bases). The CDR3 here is CASSLFAGNGYTF. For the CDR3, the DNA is TGTGCCAGCAGTTTATTTGCAGGGAATGGCTACACCTTC.